Following are 21 T cell receptor beta chains from one sample sequenced in a study of beta chain features in type 1 diabetes. For these TCRs, the target antigens are not known. The isolated RNA, all of it, was reverse transcribed, so expressed TCRB transcripts were what got sequenced. TCRdb's copy holds only in-frame clones and misses some; the assay was immunoSEQ multiplex PCR. The table has 600,000 to 750,000 clones, roughly 12% seen once. Findings of the study overall: Shorter TCRB CDR3s, moderately but significantly so, marked every one of the four CD4+ subsets in Type 1 diabetes patients.

The specimen was naive CD4+ T cells from blood. The receptor source for this set is a man between 25 and 39 years old with type 1 diabetes.

This clone was seen only a few times. The chain uses TRBV4-2 and TRBJ2-3; maybe TRBD2 (6 bases). Germline V gene lookup returns CDR1 LGHNA and CDR2 YNFKEQ. The V gene lost 0 bases and the J gene lost 1 base, with 11 bases spanning the gap. This CDR3 region has 16 residues. The CDR3 nucleotides are TGTGCCAGCAGCCAAGACAAAGGCGGGGGCACAGATACGCAGTATTTT. Translated, it gives CASSQDKGGGTDTQYF.

Here the CDR3 DNA reads TGTGCCTGGGGTCGCTCGGGGTTCGCTAACTATGGCTACACCTTC. Translating gives CAWGRSGFANYGYTF. V gene TRBV30 combines with J gene TRBJ1-2; no clear D gene. CDR1 is GTSNPN, CDR2 SVGIG, per germline (reference sequence). This CDR3 contains 15 residues. V dropped 5 bases and J dropped 0 bases, with 16 bases sitting between them.

This clone was detected only a few times. The rearrangement links TRBV4-3 to TRBJ1-6, with D unclear. The germline V gene has CDR1 LGHNA and CDR2 YSLEER. Trimming took 5 bases from V and 8 from J, leaving 13 bases between them. The CDR3 has 14 amino acids. The CDR3 DNA sequence: TGCGCCAGCAGCTTCCAAACGGCGGATTCACCCCTCCACTTT. Encoded protein: CASSFQTADSPLHF.

The chain recombines TRBV2 with TRBJ1-5; D is uncertain. V dropped 6 bases and J dropped 3 bases, with 12 bases sitting between them. The CDR3 extends over 14 amino acids. Germline loops: CDR1 SNHLY, CDR2 FYNNEI. The CDR3 region is CASRPQGNNQPQHF. The CDR3 DNA follows: TGTGCCAGCAGGCCGCAAGGTAACAATCAGCCCCAGCATTTT.

This chain connects TRBV19 to TRBJ1-3; no firm D call. The germline V and J ends were trimmed by 2 bases and 0 bases, with 14 bases remaining between them. The length of the CDR3 is 17 residues. Germline CDR1 is LNHDA and CDR2 is SQIVND (reference sequence). The CDR3 nucleotides are TGTGCCAGTAGTATATTCCGCACCGTTGTCTCTGGAAACACCATATATTTT. The encoded protein is CASSIFRTVVSGNTIYF.

There are a few counts of this clone. The CDR3 spells CASSQDRRRDSPSEQYF. The DNA for the CDR3 is TGCGCCAGCAGCCAAGACCGACGCCGGGACAGTCCTTCCGAGCAGTACTTC. The chain carries TRBV4-3 and TRBJ2-7, with 7 bases aligning to TRBD1. Trimming cost V 0 bases and J 6 bases; bases outside gene matches: 14. This CDR3 region has 17 residues. Germline V gives CDR1 LGHNA, CDR2 YSLEER.

The sample holds a few counts of this clone. This chain connects TRBV18 to TRBJ1-5; a possible D gene is TRBD1 (6 bases). CDR3 size: 15 residues. The V end was cut by 2 bases, the J end by 2 bases, with 10 bases between. Germline V gives CDR1 KGHSH, CDR2 LQKENI. The CDR3: CASSPDGGGNQPQHF. The CDR3 bases are TGTGCCAGCTCACCAGACGGGGGCGGCAATCAGCCCCAGCATTTT. The whole variable domain, remainder taken from reference TRBV18 and TRBJ1-5, is NAGVMQNPRHLVRRRGQEARLRCSPMKGHSHVYWYRQLPEEGLKFMVYLQKENIIDESGMPKERFSAEFPKEGPSILRIQQVVRGDSAAYFCASSPDGGGNQPQHFGDGTRLSIL.

The chain carries TRBV25-1 and TRBJ1-4; no reliable D call. V dropped 4 bases and J dropped 8 bases, with 14 bases sitting between them. Germline values: CDR1 MGHDK, CDR2 SYGVNS. This CDR3 region has 14 residues. In nucleotides, the CDR3 is TGTGCCAGCAGTGCCCGGGCCACCCAGGAAAAACTGTTTTTT. Protein sequence: CASSARATQEKLFF. Complete variable domain (other parts from reference TRBV25-1 and TRBJ1-4): EADIYQTPRYLVIGTGKKITLECSQTMGHDKMYWYQQDPGMELHLIHYSYGVNSTEKGDLSSESTVSRIRTEHFPLTLESARPSHTSQYLCASSARATQEKLFFGSGTQLSVL.

Only a few counts were recorded for this clone. The chain recombines TRBV7-9 with TRBJ1-4; 7 bases match TRBD1. Germline CDR1 reads SEHNR; CDR2 reads FQNEAQ (reference sequence). This CDR3 has 16 residues. After removal of 5 bases from V and 3 bases from J, the junction contained 9 bases not matched to a gene. CDR3 sequence reads: CASSAWTGGANEKLFF. CDR3 sequence (DNA): TGTGCCAGCAGCGCTTGGACAGGCGGAGCTAATGAAAAACTGTTTTTT.

This clone was seen a few times. This chain uses TRBV5-1 with TRBJ1-2; 8 nucleotides agree with TRBD1. CDR1 is SGHRS and CDR2 is YFSETQ in the germline V gene. The CDR3 is 12 residues long. With V trimmed by 4 bases and J by 8 bases, 4 bases remained unmatched. CDR3 nucleotide sequence: TGCGCCAGCAGCATGGACAGGGAAGGCTACACCTTC. This sequence encodes CASSMDREGYTF.

The CDR3 is CASSYSHGTYEQYF. For the CDR3, the DNA is TGTGCCAGCAGTTACTCGCACGGGACCTACGAGCAGTACTTC. This rearrangement joins TRBV6-6 to TRBJ2-7; TRBD2 is a possible D gene (5 bases). The CDR3 is made up of 14 amino acids. Germline values: CDR1 MNHNY, CDR2 SVGAGI (reference sequence). Trimming left V 0 bases short and J 2 bases short, with 8 bases between.

This clone was found a few times. The sample holds other DNA sequences that translate to the same CDR3. The chain has TRBV5-6 and TRBJ1-2; D is unclear. Germline CDR1 and CDR2: SGHDT and YYEEEE. V was clipped by 0 bases and J by 2 bases, with 5 bases between them. CDR3 size: 13 residues. The CDR3 is CASSLGGNYGYTF. The CDR3, as DNA: TGTGCCAGCAGCTTGGGCGGCAACTATGGCTACACCTTC.

This clone turned up a few times. The rearrangement links TRBV30 to TRBJ1-2, with D possibly being TRBD1 (5 bases). V was cut by 0 bases and J by 8 bases, with 13 bases left in between. From germline, CDR1 is GTSNPN and CDR2 SVGIG (reference sequence). The CDR3 runs to 13 residues. The chain's CDR3 is CAWSVLGPSGYTF. The CDR3 nucleotides read TGTGCCTGGAGTGTCCTGGGACCGTCAGGCTACACCTTC. Variable domain in full (rest from reference TRBV30 and TRBJ1-2): SQTIHQWPATLVQPVGSPLSLECTVEGTSNPNLYWYRQAAGRGLQLLFYSVGIGQISSEVPQNLSASRPQDRQFILSSKKLLLSDSGFYLCAWSVLGPSGYTFGSGTRLTVV.

The chain employs TRBV5-1 and TRBJ1-1; D unclear. This CDR3 comprises 14 residues. The V and J ends lost 1 base and 10 bases respectively, with 17 bases between them. Germline lookup yields CDR1 SGHRS and CDR2 YFSETQ. The CDR3 DNA reads as TGCGCCAGCAGCTTGTCCCTGCCAGAGCCGGGAGCTTTCTTT. Residues: CASSLSLPEPGAFF. Complete variable domain (other parts from reference TRBV5-1 and TRBJ1-1): KAGVTQTPRYLIKTRGQQVTLSCSPISGHRSVSWYQQTPGQGLQFLFEYFSETQRNKGNFPGRFSGRQFSNSRSEMNVSTLELGDSALYLCASSLSLPEPGAFFGQGTRLTVV.

This clone turned up a few times. This specimen includes other DNA sequences encoding the same CDR3. V and J are TRBV9 and TRBJ2-1; possible D gene TRBD2, 5 bases. Trimming stripped 2 bases from V and 0 bases from J, with 9 bases between. The germline CDR1 and CDR2 sequences are SGDLS and YYNGEE. The CDR3 is 15 residues long. CDR3 amino acids: CASSVGLASYNEQFF. The CDR3 coding sequence is TGTGCCAGCAGCGTTGGGCTAGCCTCCTACAATGAGCAGTTCTTC.

This clone was counted a few times. The chain combines TRBV7-2 with TRBJ2-3; tentative D call: TRBD1 (5 bases). This CDR3 comprises 18 residues. Germline CDR1 and CDR2: SGHTA and FQGNSA. With 5 bases removed from V and 3 bases from J, the gap between germline ends came to 24 bases. The CDR3 DNA follows: TGTGCCAGCAGCCCACTTATAGGGGCAGCAGGAAGGACAGATACGCAGTATTTT. Translation: CASSPLIGAAGRTDTQYF.

V usage is TRBV5-1 and J usage is TRBJ1-4, with D tentatively TRBD1 (6 bases). The CDR3 runs 16 residues. Trimming pared 3 bases from V and 7 bases from J, leaving 19 bases between. CDR1 is SGHRS and CDR2 is YFSETQ in the germline V gene. In DNA, the CDR3 is TGCGCCAGCAGCTCGACTACAGGGAATTTGGGTGAAAAACTGTTTTTT. Amino acid sequence: CASSSTTGNLGEKLFF.

This rearrangement joins TRBV9 to TRBJ1-5, with a weak D call TRBD1 (6 bases). CDR1 SGDLS and CDR2 YYNGEE come from the germline V gene. Trimming left V 3 bases short and J 0 bases short, with 10 bases between. The CDR3 loop spans 15 amino acids. CDR3 in DNA: TGTGCCAGCAGCGCACAGGGTGTTAGCAATCAGCCCCAGCATTTT. Translated: CASSAQGVSNQPQHF.

This clone was observed a few times. This chain uses TRBV28 with TRBJ1-5; 9 bases align to TRBD1. Germline CDR1 MDHEN, CDR2 SYDVKM. Trimming removed 8 bases from V and 0 bases from J; junction bases left unmatched: 11. CDR3 size: 17 residues. CDR3 nucleotides: TGTGCCAGCCGGGACGGGACAGGGTCATATAGCAATCAGCCCCAGCATTTT. Translating it yields CASRDGTGSYSNQPQHF.

In its sample, this clone was seen a few times. This chain joins TRBV27 and TRBJ2-7; possibly TRBD2 for D (5 bases). V lost 8 bases and J 5 bases, leaving 10 bases between the germline ends. This CDR3 region has 11 residues. Per germline, CDR1 MNHEY and CDR2 SMNVEV (reference sequence). CDR3 sequence reads: CASRGQDEQYF. For the CDR3, the DNA is TGTGCCAGCCGAGGGCAGGACGAGCAGTACTTC.

The rearrangement joins TRBV19 to TRBJ2-1; 11 bases are shared with TRBD2. The V gene's germline CDR1 is LNHDA and CDR2 SQIVND (reference sequence). The length of the CDR3 is 16 residues. With V trimmed by 2 bases and J by 9 bases, 9 bases remained unmatched. Written as DNA, the CDR3 is TGTGCCAGTAGTATAAAGGCTAGCGGGGGGTATAGTGAGCAGTTCTTC. It is translated as CASSIKASGGYSEQFF. The full variable domain, with the rest looked up from reference TRBV19 and TRBJ2-1, is DGGITQSPKYLFRKEGQNVTLSCEQNLNHDAMYWYRQDPGQGLRLIYYSQIVNDFQKGDIAEGYSVSREKKESFPLTVTSAQKNPTAFYLCASSIKASGGYSEQFFGPGTRLTVL.